This is a list of T cell receptor beta chains from one sample in a study of HIV-infected patients and healthy controls. Each CDR3 protein gets one entry after TCRdb re-called the 5' RACE reads with MiXCR. Here the sample spans thousands of distinct CDR3 sequences, 8% to 13% being singletons. This specimen consisted of blood, obtained during antiretroviral therapy. The receptors stem from an adult with HIV infection. Each CDR3 is given with its conserved first and last residue. Each record gives: D gene, J gene, clone size, V gene, CDR3 protein, CDR3 DNA. D genes are given only for firm matches. The size entry is marked missing in some rows and otherwise reads once, few, many or a size class.

D: NA; J: TRBJ2-1; size: many; V: TRBV7-3; CDR3: CASSPRPPGDFYNEQFF; DNA: TGTGCCAGCAGCCCCAGGCCACCAGGGGATTTCTACAATGAGCAGTTCTTC
D: TRBD2; J: TRBJ2-1; size: many; V: TRBV20-1; CDR3: CSASSGPSSYNEQFF; DNA: TGCAGTGCGTCTAGCGGCCCGAGCTCCTACAATGAGCAGTTCTTC
D: TRBD1; J: TRBJ2-7; size: medium-sized; V: TRBV14; CDR3: CASSQYPPGTVSSYEQYF; DNA: TGTGCCAGCAGCCAATACCCCCCAGGGACAGTAAGCTCCTACGAGCAGTACTTC
D: TRBD2; J: TRBJ2-7; size: many; V: TRBV9; CDR3: CASSVGGGLAPTYEQYF; DNA: TGTGCCAGCAGCGTAGGGGGGGGACTAGCTCCCACTTACGAGCAGTACTTC
D: NA; J: TRBJ2-2; size: NA; V: TRBV5-1; CDR3: CASSLGVRVNTGELFF; DNA: TGCGCCAGCAGCTTGGGGGTTAGGGTCAACACCGGGGAGCTGTTTTTT
D: TRBD1; J: TRBJ2-2; size: NA; V: TRBV27; CDR3: CASSSGTGHTGELFF; DNA: TGTGCCAGCAGTAGCGGGACAGGGCACACCGGGGAGCTGTTTTTT
D: TRBD1; J: TRBJ1-2; size: many; V: TRBV14; CDR3: CASSQAGTVYGYTF; DNA: TGTGCCAGCAGCCAAGCCGGGACAGTCTATGGCTACACCTTC
D: NA; J: TRBJ1-2; size: NA; V: TRBV28; CDR3: CASSFRGFVNYGYTF; DNA: TGTGCCAGCAGTTTCAGAGGGTTTGTTAACTATGGCTACACCTTC
D: TRBD1; J: TRBJ2-3; size: medium-sized; V: TRBV7-2; CDR3: CASSSGQGYSTDTQYF; DNA: TGTGCCAGCAGCTCGGGACAGGGTTATAGCACAGATACGCAGTATTTT
D: NA; J: TRBJ2-7; size: many; V: TRBV19; CDR3: CASSPGTVPSYEQYF; DNA: TGTGCCAGTAGTCCTGGGACGGTTCCATCCTACGAGCAGTACTTC
D: NA; J: TRBJ1-3; size: medium-sized; V: TRBV13; CDR3: CASRYRVIGNTIYF; DNA: TGTGCCAGCAGGTACAGGGTAATCGGAAACACCATATATTTT
D: TRBD1; J: TRBJ2-1; size: many; V: TRBV29-1; CDR3: CSVGRQGGGEQFF; DNA: TGCAGCGTCGGAAGACAGGGTGGTGGTGAGCAGTTCTTC
D: TRBD1; J: TRBJ2-7; size: many; V: TRBV11-2; CDR3: CASSLEPGTGVYEQYF; DNA: TGTGCCAGCAGCTTAGAACCCGGGACAGGGGTCTACGAGCAGTACTTC
D: NA; J: TRBJ2-5; size: many; V: TRBV5-1; CDR3: CASDRGGETQYF; DNA: TGCGCCAGTGACAGAGGAGGAGAGACCCAGTACTTC
D: TRBD1; J: TRBJ1-5; size: medium-sized; V: TRBV5-6; CDR3: CASSLRTGPYSNQPQHF; DNA: TGTGCCAGCAGCCTACGGACAGGGCCATATAGCAATCAGCCCCAGCATTTT
D: NA; J: TRBJ1-6; size: many; V: TRBV3-1; CDR3: CASSLMGWDSPLHF; DNA: TGTGCCAGCAGCCTGATGGGTTGGGACTCACCCCTCCACTTT
D: TRBD2; J: TRBJ2-1; size: NA; V: TRBV11-2; CDR3: CASSSGRGGRDNEQFF; DNA: TGTGCCAGCAGCTCCGGTCGGGGGGGAAGGGACAATGAGCAGTTCTTC
D: NA; J: TRBJ2-7; size: medium-sized; V: TRBV5-1; CDR3: CASSLEVRSWTYEQYF; DNA: TGCGCCAGCAGCTTGGAAGTGAGGTCCTGGACCTACGAGCAGTACTTC
D: TRBD1; J: TRBJ2-7; size: medium-sized; V: TRBV6-5; CDR3: CASSYSGQGRSTLYEQYF; DNA: TGTGCCAGCAGTTACTCTGGACAGGGGCGTAGTACCCTCTACGAGCAGTACTTC
D: NA; J: TRBJ2-3; size: NA; V: TRBV10-3; CDR3: CAISDLGGPRTDTQYF; DNA: TGTGCCATCAGTGACCTCGGGGGGCCACGCACAGATACGCAGTATTTT
D: NA; J: TRBJ2-1; size: NA; V: TRBV6-1; CDR3: CASSEESRNEQFF; DNA: TGTGCCAGCAGTGAAGAGAGCAGGAATGAGCAGTTCTTC
D: NA; J: TRBJ1-6; size: NA; V: TRBV27; CDR3: CASSFQTALPLHF; DNA: TGTGCCAGCAGTTTCCAGACCGCTTTGCCCCTCCACTTT
D: NA; J: TRBJ2-3; size: many; V: TRBV7-9; CDR3: CASSLGGTDTQYF; DNA: TGTGCCAGCAGCTTAGGGGGCACAGATACGCAGTATTTT
D: TRBD2; J: TRBJ2-5; size: many; V: TRBV5-1; CDR3: CASSPSGGSFVTQYF; DNA: TGCGCCAGCAGTCCTAGCGGGGGGTCGTTTGTGACCCAGTACTTC
D: NA; J: TRBJ1-6; size: many; V: TRBV20-1; CDR3: CSATPGRSGSPLHF; DNA: TGCAGTGCTACCCCCGGGAGGTCTGGGTCACCCCTCCACTTT
D: NA; J: TRBJ2-3; size: few; V: TRBV25-1; CDR3: CASQNWGVDTQYF; DNA: TGTGCCAGCCAAAATTGGGGGGTTGATACGCAGTATTTT
D: TRBD1; J: TRBJ2-7; size: medium-sized; V: TRBV3-1; CDR3: CASRRGTGFYEQYF; DNA: TGTGCCAGCAGACGCGGGACAGGGTTCTACGAGCAGTACTTC
D: TRBD1; J: TRBJ2-3; size: many; V: TRBV19; CDR3: CASSVGQGFNTQYF; DNA: TGTGCCAGTAGTGTGGGACAGGGATTTAATACGCAGTATTTT
D: NA; J: TRBJ1-6; size: medium-sized; V: TRBV14; CDR3: CASSQHLDSLTSPLHF; DNA: TGTGCCAGCAGCCAGCACCTCGACAGCCTGACTTCACCCCTCCACTTT
D: NA; J: TRBJ2-3; size: medium-sized; V: TRBV24-1; CDR3: CATMDSTDTQYF; DNA: TGTGCCACCATGGACTCCACAGATACGCAGTATTTT
D: TRBD1; J: TRBJ1-2; size: many; V: TRBV19; CDR3: CASSIEDRAYYGYTF; DNA: TGTGCCAGTAGTATAGAAGACAGGGCCTACTATGGCTACACCTTC
D: NA; J: TRBJ2-1; size: NA; V: TRBV6-2/TRBV6-3; CDR3: CASSHTRDLPLSYNEQFF; DNA: TGTGCCAGCAGTCACACGCGGGACTTACCATTATCCTACAATGAGCAGTTCTTC
D: NA; J: TRBJ1-1; size: NA; V: TRBV5-1; CDR3: CASSLSGGEAFF; DNA: TGCGCCAGCAGCTTGTCGGGCGGTGAAGCTTTCTTT
D: NA; J: TRBJ1-1; size: medium-sized; V: TRBV5-6; CDR3: CASSRLTQLRSPEAFF; DNA: TGTGCCAGCAGCCGCTTAACGCAACTGAGGAGTCCTGAAGCTTTCTTT
D: TRBD1; J: TRBJ2-5; size: many; V: TRBV29-1; CDR3: CSVVTGSETQYF; DNA: TGCAGCGTAGTGACAGGGTCTGAGACCCAGTACTTC
D: NA; J: TRBJ2-1; size: once; V: TRBV12-5; CDR3: CASGLHTRPDNEQFF; DNA: TGTGCTAGTGGTTTGCATACTAGGCCCGACAATGAGCAGTTCTTC